This T cell receptor beta chain is from a study of T-cell memory formation after mild COVID-19. About the study: Across donors, TCR clusters were largely donor specific. Whole-study findings and limits: For contracting clones, CD4+ ones sat mainly in CM and EM, CD8+ in EMRA. Some clones that responded were present in memory (sampled pre-infection), which suggests cross-reactive memory joined.

As regards this clonotype: Its specificity is unknown.

Germline V gene lookup returns CDR1 LGHDT and CDR2 YNNKEL (reference sequence). The length of the CDR3 is 14 residues. V shed 1 base, J shed 6 bases, and the junction held 1 base outside the gene matches. 5'RACE, which relied on constant-segment primers, yielded TCR alpha and TCR beta cDNA libraries carrying sample barcodes and UMIs. In TCRdb, the 5' RACE reads were re-called with MiXCR into one record per CDR3 protein. The repertoire holds some 260,000 distinct CDR3 sequences, with around 17% as singletons. The TCR originated in a man aged 18-30 years who had mild COVID-19 (a few samples of this study predate the infection). Cell type and time point are not known. This chain links TRBV3-1 with TRBJ2-7; TRBD2 matches at 12 bases. The sequencing sample was made of PBMCs or a T cell subset sorted from them (not recorded which). The CDR3 region has the DNA TGTGCCAGCAGCCAAGGGACTAGCGGGGTCGAGCAGTACTTC. Residues: CASSQGTSGVEQYF.